These 12 T cell receptor beta chains originate from one sample sequenced in a study of radiotherapy plus CTLA-4 blockade in lung cancer. Measured with immunoSEQ multiplex PCR; TCRdb has only the in-frame clones, and not every one. The data contain 90,000 to 100,000 clones, 88% of them singletons. Sample: peripheral blood, taken from a patient treated with radiotherapy plus ipilimumab. The receptors derive from a human donor with non-small cell lung cancer that progressed on radiotherapy plus ipilimumab.

This rearrangement joins TRBV2 to TRBJ1-5; maybe TRBD1 (6 bases). From germline, CDR1 is SNHLY and CDR2 FYNNEI. The V end lost 6 bases, the J end lost 1 base, and 13 bases lay between the germline ends. CDR3 length: 15 residues. The CDR3 coding sequence is TGTGCCAGCAGCGAGGGGGGGCTGAGCAATCAGCCCCAGCATTTT. Translated, it gives CASSEGGLSNQPQHF.

This chain connects TRBV6-1 to TRBJ2-7, with 8 bases aligning to TRBD2. This CDR3 has 13 residues. In germline, CDR1 is MNHNS, CDR2 SASEGT. V gave up 9 bases and J gave up 0 bases; unmatched junction bases: 4. The CDR3 DNA is TGTGCCAGTCGGGGGGGAAGCTCCTACGAGCAGTACTTC. Protein product: CASRGGSSYEQYF.

The gene calls are TRBV2 and TRBJ2-3; D might be TRBD2 (7 bases). The germline V gene has CDR1 SNHLY and CDR2 FYNNEI. This CDR3 contains 17 residues. Trimming took off 6 bases at V and 5 bases at J, with 24 bases between the two ends. The CDR3 sequence is CASSIRGAGASRDTQYF. In DNA, the CDR3 is TGTGCCAGCAGCATCCGGGGGGCGGGAGCATCGAGAGATACGCAGTATTTT. Complete variable domain (other parts from reference TRBV2 and TRBJ2-3): EPEVTQTPSHQVTQMGQEVILRCVPISNHLYFYWYRQILGQKVEFLVSFYNNEISEKSEIFDDQFSVERPDGSNFTLKIRSTKLEDSAMYFCASSIRGAGASRDTQYFGPGTRLTVL.

The chain uses TRBV5-4 and TRBJ1-1; weak D call: TRBD1 (6 bases). Trimming removed 5 bases at V and 1 base at J, with 15 bases between. The CDR3 extends over 15 amino acids. The V gene's germline CDR1 is SGHNT and CDR2 YYREEE (reference sequence). The CDR3 loop reads CASRTDRPPNTEAFF. CDR3 in DNA: TGTGCCAGCAGAACTGACAGGCCTCCGAACACTGAAGCTTTCTTT.

The chain employs TRBV10-1 and TRBJ2-3; 11 bases line up with TRBD2. Germline CDR1 reads WNHNN; CDR2 reads SYGVQD (reference sequence). The CDR3 extends over 14 amino acids. Trimming took 5 bases from V and 4 from J; bases not matched to a gene: 2. The CDR3 DNA follows: TGCGCCAGCAGTACTAGCGGGGGACCAGATACGCAGTATTTT. Amino acid sequence: CASSTSGGPDTQYF.

This clone was observed once. The rearrangement links TRBV27 to TRBJ1-1; D is unclear. The CDR3 has 13 amino acids. The V and J ends lost 6 bases and 5 bases respectively, with 13 bases between them. The germline V gene encodes CDR1 MNHEY and CDR2 SMNVEV (reference sequence). CDR3 nucleotides: TGTGCCAGCAGCATTGGACGGCTAACTGAAGCTTTCTTT. Its protein is CASSIGRLTEAFF.

In its sample, this clone was seen once. The J gene is TRBJ1-2, the V gene TRBV4-1; D remains unclear. This CDR3 spans 15 amino acids. The germline CDR1 and CDR2 sequences are MGHRA and YSYEKL. Trimming took off 1 base at V and 4 bases at J, with 13 bases between the two ends. Here the CDR3 reads CASSQVEAASYGYTF. CDR3 nucleotides: TGCGCCAGCAGCCAAGTTGAGGCAGCTTCCTATGGCTACACCTTC.

This chain links TRBV7-8 with TRBJ2-5; TRBD1 or TRBD2 may be the D gene (5 bases each). The CDR3 is 16 residues long. Germline V lookup: CDR1 SGHVS, CDR2 FQNEAQ. Trimming removed 1 base from V and 5 bases from J, with 17 bases in between. CDR3 DNA sequence: TGTGCCAGCAGCTTAGTTGGGGGTAAAGTTCTTGAGACCCAGTACTTC. This codes for CASSLVGGKVLETQYF.

The chain carries TRBV9 and TRBJ1-1, with no clear D. V lost 10 bases to trimming and J lost 5 bases, with 6 bases between them. The CDR3 is made up of 9 amino acids. Per the germline V gene, CDR1 is SGDLS and CDR2 is YYNGEE. CDR3 sequence (DNA): TGTGCCCCTTGGACTGAAGCTTTCTTT. Its translation is CAPWTEAFF.

V usage is TRBV5-8 and J usage is TRBJ2-2, with TRBD1 matching over 8 bases. The CDR3 totals 15 residues. CDR1 and CDR2 from the germline V gene are SGHTS and YDEGEE. J lost 4 bases, V lost 4 bases, and 6 bases had no gene match. CDR3 DNA sequence: TGTGCCAGCAGCCGTGGACAGGGCGCCACCGGGGAGCTGTTTTTT. It yields the protein CASSRGQGATGELFF.

The V and J genes are TRBV6-5 and TRBJ1-2; tentative D call: TRBD1 (5 bases). Trimming removed 10 bases from V and 2 bases from J, with 20 bases in between. The CDR3 sequence is 15 residues long. Germline CDR1 reads MNHEY; CDR2 reads SVGAGI. This CDR3 reads CATRTGLAPNYGYTF. DNA for the CDR3: TGTGCCACCAGGACGGGGCTTGCGCCAAACTATGGCTACACCTTC.

This clone was counted only a few times. V is TRBV18 and J is TRBJ2-2, with no clear D. Trimming stripped 3 bases from V and 0 bases from J, with 8 bases between. The CDR3 is 15 amino acids. Germline CDR1 KGHSH, CDR2 LQKENI. The CDR3: CASSPEWTNTGELFF. The CDR3 DNA reads as TGTGCCAGCTCACCGGAATGGACGAACACCGGGGAGCTGTTTTTT.